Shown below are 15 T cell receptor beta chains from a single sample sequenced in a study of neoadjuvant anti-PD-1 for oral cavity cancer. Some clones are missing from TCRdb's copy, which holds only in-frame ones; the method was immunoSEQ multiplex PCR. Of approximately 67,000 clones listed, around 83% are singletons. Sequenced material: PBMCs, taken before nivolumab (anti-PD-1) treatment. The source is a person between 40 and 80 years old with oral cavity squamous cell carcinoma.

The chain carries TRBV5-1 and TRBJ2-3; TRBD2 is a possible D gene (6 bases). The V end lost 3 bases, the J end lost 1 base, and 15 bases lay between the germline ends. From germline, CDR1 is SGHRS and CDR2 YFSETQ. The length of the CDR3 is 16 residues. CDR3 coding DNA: TGCGCCAGCAGCTCGAAAAGCGGGTCACGCACAGATACGCAGTATTTT. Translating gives CASSSKSGSRTDTQYF. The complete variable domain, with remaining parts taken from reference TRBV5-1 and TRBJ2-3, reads KAGVTQTPRYLIKTRGQQVTLSCSPISGHRSVSWYQQTPGQGLQFLFEYFSETQRNKGNFPGRFSGRQFSNSRSEMNVSTLELGDSALYLCASSSKSGSRTDTQYFGPGTRLTVL.

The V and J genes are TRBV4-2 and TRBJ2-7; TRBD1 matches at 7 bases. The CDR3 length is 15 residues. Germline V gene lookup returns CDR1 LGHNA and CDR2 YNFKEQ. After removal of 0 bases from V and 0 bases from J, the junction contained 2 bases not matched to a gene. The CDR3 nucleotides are TGTGCCAGCAGCCAAGACAGGGGGTCCTCCTACGAGCAGTACTTC. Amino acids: CASSQDRGSSYEQYF.

CDR3 sequence: CAFALYGYTF. CDR3 DNA: TGTGCCTTTGCCCTCTATGGCTACACCTTC. The chain has TRBV30 and TRBJ1-2, with D uncertain. This CDR3 spans 10 amino acids. V shed 7 bases and J shed 4 bases, with 7 bases lying between them. The germline CDR1 and CDR2 sequences are GTSNPN and SVGIG (reference sequence).

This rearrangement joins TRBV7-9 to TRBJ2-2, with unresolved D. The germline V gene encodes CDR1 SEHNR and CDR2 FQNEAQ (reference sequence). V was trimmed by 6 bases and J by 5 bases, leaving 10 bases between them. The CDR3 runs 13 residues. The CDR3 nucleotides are TGTGCCAGCAGGCCCGGGCTGACCGGGGAGCTGTTTTTT. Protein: CASRPGLTGELFF. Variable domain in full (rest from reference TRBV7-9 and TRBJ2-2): DTGVSQNPRHKITKRGQNVTFRCDPISEHNRLYWYRQTLGQGPEFLTYFQNEAQLEKSRLLSDRFSAERPKGSFSTLEIQRTEQGDSAMYLCASRPGLTGELFFGEGSRLTVL.

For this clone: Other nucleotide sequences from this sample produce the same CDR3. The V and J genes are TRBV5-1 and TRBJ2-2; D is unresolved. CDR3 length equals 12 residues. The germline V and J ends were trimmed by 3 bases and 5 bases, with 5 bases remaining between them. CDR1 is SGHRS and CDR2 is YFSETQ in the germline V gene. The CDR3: CASSWDTGELFF. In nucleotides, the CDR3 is TGCGCCAGCAGCTGGGATACCGGGGAGCTGTTTTTT.

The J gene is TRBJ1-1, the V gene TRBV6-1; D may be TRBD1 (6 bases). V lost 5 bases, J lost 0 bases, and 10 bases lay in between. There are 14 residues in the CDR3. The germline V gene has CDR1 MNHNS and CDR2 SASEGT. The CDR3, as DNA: TGTGCCAGCAGTCTCGGACAGATGAACACTGAAGCTTTCTTT. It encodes CASSLGQMNTEAFF.

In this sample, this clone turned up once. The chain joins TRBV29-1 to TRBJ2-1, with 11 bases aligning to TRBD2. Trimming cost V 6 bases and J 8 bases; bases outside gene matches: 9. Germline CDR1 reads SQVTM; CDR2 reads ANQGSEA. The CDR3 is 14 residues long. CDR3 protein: CSVRTGLAGYEQFF. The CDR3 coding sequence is TGCAGCGTCCGCACAGGACTAGCGGGTTATGAGCAGTTCTTC.

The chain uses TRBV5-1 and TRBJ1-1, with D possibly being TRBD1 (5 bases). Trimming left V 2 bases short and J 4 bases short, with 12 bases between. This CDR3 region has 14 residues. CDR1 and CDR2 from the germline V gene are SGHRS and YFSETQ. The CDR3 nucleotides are TGCGCCAGCAGCTTCAGGGTGTCGGGCACTGAAGCTTTCTTT. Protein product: CASSFRVSGTEAFF.

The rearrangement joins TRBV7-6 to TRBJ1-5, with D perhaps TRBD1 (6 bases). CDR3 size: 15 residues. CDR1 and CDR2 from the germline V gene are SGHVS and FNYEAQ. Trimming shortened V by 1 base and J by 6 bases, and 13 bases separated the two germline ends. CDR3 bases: TGTGCCAGCAGCTTAGAGGGGCAGGGGTCTCAGCCCCAGCATTTT. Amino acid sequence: CASSLEGQGSQPQHF.

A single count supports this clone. The CDR3 region is CASSPGTSGTYEQYF. In DNA, the CDR3 is TGTGCCAGCAGCCCCGGGACTAGCGGGACCTACGAGCAGTACTTC. The chain couples TRBV9 to TRBJ2-7; 13 bases align to TRBD2. Germline-derived CDR1 and CDR2 are SGDLS and YYNGEE. V shed 4 bases and J 2 bases; nucleotides not matched to a gene: 3. CDR3 length: 15 amino acids.

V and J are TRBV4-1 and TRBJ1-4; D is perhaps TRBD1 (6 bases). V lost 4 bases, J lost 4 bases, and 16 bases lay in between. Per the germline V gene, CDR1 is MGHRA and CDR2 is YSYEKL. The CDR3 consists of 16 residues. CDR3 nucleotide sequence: TGCGCCAGCAGCCTGAATACAGGGCGAGTTAATGAAAAACTGTTTTTT. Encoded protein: CASSLNTGRVNEKLFF.

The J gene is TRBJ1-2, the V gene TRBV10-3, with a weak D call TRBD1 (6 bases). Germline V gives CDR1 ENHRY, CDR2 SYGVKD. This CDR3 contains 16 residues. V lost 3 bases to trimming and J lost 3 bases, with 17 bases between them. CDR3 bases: TGTGCCATCAGTGAACCCACAGGGCTCCGGGACTATGGCTACACCTTC. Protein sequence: CAISEPTGLRDYGYTF.

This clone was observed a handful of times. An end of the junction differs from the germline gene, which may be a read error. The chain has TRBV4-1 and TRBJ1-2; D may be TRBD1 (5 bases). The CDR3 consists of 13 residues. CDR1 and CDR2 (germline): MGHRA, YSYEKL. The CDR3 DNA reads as TGCGCCAGCAGCCAACAGGGTAACGATGGCTACACCTTC. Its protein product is CASSQQGNDGYTF.

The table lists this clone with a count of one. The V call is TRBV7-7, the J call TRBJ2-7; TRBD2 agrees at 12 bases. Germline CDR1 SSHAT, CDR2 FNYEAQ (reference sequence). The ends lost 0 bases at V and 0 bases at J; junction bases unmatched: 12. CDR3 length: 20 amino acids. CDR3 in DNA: TGTGCCAGCAGCTTAGCCCATGGGGGACTAGCGGGCGGGAGCTCCTACGAGCAGTACTTC. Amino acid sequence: CASSLAHGGLAGGSSYEQYF.

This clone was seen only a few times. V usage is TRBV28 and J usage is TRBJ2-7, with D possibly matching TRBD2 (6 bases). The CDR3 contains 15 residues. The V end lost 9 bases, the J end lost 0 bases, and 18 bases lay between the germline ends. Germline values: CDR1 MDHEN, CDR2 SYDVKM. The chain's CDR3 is CASRAGQGYSYEQYF. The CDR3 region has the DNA TGTGCCAGTAGGGCGGGGCAAGGTTACTCCTACGAGCAGTACTTC.